Sequencing of this T cell receptor (beta chain) was carried out in a study of T cell responses to AZD1222 COVID-19 vaccine. Across the study: Pooled samples include second doses given at about 4 or 12 weeks.

About this clone: Its antigen remains unidentified.

Using immunoSEQ multiplex PCR, the repertoire was profiled, and TCRdb retains in-frame clones only, with some absent. The sample has some 150,000 clones, more than 85% seen once. The CDR3 totals 15 residues. V was clipped by 3 bases and J by 0 bases; unmatched bases: 4. CDR1 is SGDLS, CDR2 YYNGEE, per germline. Overall study results and limits: Spike was spanned by vaccine-associated CD4 TCRs, with dominance at 160-218 and 743-854. Donors were largely white British and mainly female; clonal diversity was possibly underestimated.

The starting material was peripheral blood, obtained on day 0 of AZD1222 vaccination. The receptor's source is an adult in good health. The V and J genes are TRBV9 and TRBJ2-3, with 7 bases that match TRBD1. The CDR3 DNA sequence: TGTGCCAGCAGCGCCGGACAGGTTAGCACAGATACGCAGTATTTT. This sequence encodes CASSAGQVSTDTQYF.